This T cell receptor beta chain was recorded in a study of blood T cell repertoires in COVID-19. Study-level information: The United States, Italy and Spain provided the acute and convalescent COVID-19 samples. Sample material is recorded as cDNA or gDNA derived from T cells, B-cell-depleted T cells, or PBMCs.

Generated by immunoSEQ multiplex PCR, the TCRdb table keeps only in-frame clones and is missing some. The table has around 460,000 clones, around 90% seen once; the top ten hold 0.8% to 1%. Germline CDR1 and CDR2: LGHNA and YNFKEQ. V lost 1 base and J lost 5; bases outside the gene matches: 5. CDR3 length: 15 amino acids. V is TRBV4-2 and J is TRBJ2-7, with TRBD2 identical over 10 bases. The sample consisted of peripheral blood. The TCR originated in a man between 18 and 29 years old with COVID-19, enrolled during active disease. CDR3 in DNA: TGTGCCAGCAGCCAAGGCCTAGCGGGGGTCGACGAGCAGTACTTC. It yields the protein CASSQGLAGVDEQYF.